The T cell receptor (beta chain) under discussion was sequenced for a study of vaccination effects on CD4 cells after COVID-19. As for the study in general: Sampling occurred a median 72 days post second dose, range 14 to 241.

Germline trimming cut 5 bases from V and 5 bases from J; bases unmatched to any gene: 3. This CDR3 spans 13 amino acids. CDR1 LNHDA and CDR2 SQIVND come from the germline V gene (reference sequence). The table came from immunoSEQ multiplex PCR; TCRdb's copy has only in-frame clones and leaves some out. This table holds around 65,000 clones, 60% to 75% found once. Before sequencing, viral peptide pools were used by the ViraFEST assay to expand antigen-specific CD4+ T cells. Following culture for 9 to 11 days, CD4+ T cells were isolated. Either the mRNA-1273 or the BNT162b2 vaccine was given to participants as two doses. Cultivation was performed at roughly 2 million PBMC per well with roughly 10 IU/ml IL-2 and 9.5 to 10 ug/ml peptides added. Points on this clone: Its antigen is currently unknown.

The chain links TRBV19 to TRBJ2-5; TRBD1 matches 9 bases. The specimen was CD4+ T cells from PBMCs cultured with HCoV-229E spike peptides, collected after COVID-19 vaccination. This TCR derives from a human donor who received a COVID-19 vaccine. This CDR3 is CASSEDRGETQYF. In DNA, the CDR3 is TGTGCCAGTAGTGAGGACAGGGGTGAGACCCAGTACTTC.